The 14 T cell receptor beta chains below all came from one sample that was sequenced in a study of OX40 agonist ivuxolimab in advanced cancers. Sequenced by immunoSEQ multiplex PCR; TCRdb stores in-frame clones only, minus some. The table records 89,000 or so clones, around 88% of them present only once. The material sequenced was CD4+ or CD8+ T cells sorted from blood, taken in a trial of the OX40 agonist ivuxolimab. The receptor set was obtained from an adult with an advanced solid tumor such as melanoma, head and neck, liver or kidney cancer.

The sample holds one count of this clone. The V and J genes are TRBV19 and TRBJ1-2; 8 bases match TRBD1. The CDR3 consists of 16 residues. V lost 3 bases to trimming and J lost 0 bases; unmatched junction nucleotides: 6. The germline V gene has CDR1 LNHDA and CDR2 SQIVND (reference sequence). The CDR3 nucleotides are TGTGCCAGTAGTATGGTGACAGGGGCGTCTAACTATGGCTACACCTTC. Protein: CASSMVTGASNYGYTF. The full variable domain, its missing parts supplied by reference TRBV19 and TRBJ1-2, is DGGITQSPKYLFRKEGQNVTLSCEQNLNHDAMYWYRQDPGQGLRLIYYSQIVNDFQKGDIAEGYSVSREKKESFPLTVTSAQKNPTAFYLCASSMVTGASNYGYTFGSGTRLTVV.

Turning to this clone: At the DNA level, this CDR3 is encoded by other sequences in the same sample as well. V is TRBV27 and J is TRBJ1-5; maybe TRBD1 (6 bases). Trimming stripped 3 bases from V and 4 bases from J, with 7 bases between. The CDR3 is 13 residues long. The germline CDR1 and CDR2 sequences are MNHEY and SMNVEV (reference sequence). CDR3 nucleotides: TGTGCCAGCAGTTTGCAGGGGAATCAGCCCCAGCATTTT. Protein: CASSLQGNQPQHF.

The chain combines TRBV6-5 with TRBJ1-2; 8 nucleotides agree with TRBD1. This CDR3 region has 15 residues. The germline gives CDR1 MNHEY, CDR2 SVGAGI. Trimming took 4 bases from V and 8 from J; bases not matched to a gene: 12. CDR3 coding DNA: TGTGCCAGCAGTTCCCAGGGGGCGCAATTTATAGGCTACACCTTC. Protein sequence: CASSSQGAQFIGYTF.

CDR3 DNA sequence: TGTGCCAGCAGTCCTATCACAGGGGGCCCCGAGCAGTACTTC. This encodes CASSPITGGPEQYF. The rearrangement links TRBV28 to TRBJ2-7; TRBD1 aligns across 9 bases. Germline assignment: CDR1 MDHEN and CDR2 SYDVKM. Trimming removed 5 bases from V and 6 bases from J; junction bases left unmatched: 8. The CDR3 length is 14 residues.

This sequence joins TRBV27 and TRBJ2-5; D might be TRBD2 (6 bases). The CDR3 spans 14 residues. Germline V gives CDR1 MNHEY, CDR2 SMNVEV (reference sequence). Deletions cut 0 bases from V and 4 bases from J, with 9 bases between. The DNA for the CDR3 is TGTGCCAGCAGTTTATCCGGGAGCGGAGAGACCCAGTACTTC. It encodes CASSLSGSGETQYF.

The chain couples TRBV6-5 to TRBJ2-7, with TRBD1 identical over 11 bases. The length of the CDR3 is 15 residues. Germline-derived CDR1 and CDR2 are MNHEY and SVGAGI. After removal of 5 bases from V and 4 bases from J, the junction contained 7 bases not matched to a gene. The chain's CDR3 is CASSMDRGRWYEQYF. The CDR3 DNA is TGTGCCAGCAGTATGGACAGGGGGCGCTGGTACGAGCAGTACTTC.

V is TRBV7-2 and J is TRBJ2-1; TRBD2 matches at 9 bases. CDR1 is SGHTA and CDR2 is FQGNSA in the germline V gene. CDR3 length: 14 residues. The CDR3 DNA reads TGTGCGTCTTCGCGCGGGAGGGCCGAAGGTGAGCAGTTCTTC. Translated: CASSRGRAEGEQFF.

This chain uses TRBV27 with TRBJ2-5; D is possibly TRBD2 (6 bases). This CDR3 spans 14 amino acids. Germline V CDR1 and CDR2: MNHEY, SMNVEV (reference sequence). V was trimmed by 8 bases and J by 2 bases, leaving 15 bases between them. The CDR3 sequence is CASASLASQETQYF. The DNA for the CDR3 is TGTGCCAGCGCCTCCCTAGCGTCTCAAGAGACCCAGTACTTC.

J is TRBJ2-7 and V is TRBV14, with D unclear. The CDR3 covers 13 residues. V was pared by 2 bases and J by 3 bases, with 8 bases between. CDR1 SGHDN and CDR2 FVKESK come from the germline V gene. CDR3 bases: TGTGCCAGCAGCCAACGGGTCTTCTACGAGCAGTACTTC. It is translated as CASSQRVFYEQYF. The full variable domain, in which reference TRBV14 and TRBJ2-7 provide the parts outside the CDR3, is EAGVTQFPSHSVIEKGQTVTLRCDPISGHDNLYWYRRVMGKEIKFLLHFVKESKQDESGMPNNRFLAERTGGTYSTLKVQPAELEDSGVYFCASSQRVFYEQYFGPGTRLTVT.

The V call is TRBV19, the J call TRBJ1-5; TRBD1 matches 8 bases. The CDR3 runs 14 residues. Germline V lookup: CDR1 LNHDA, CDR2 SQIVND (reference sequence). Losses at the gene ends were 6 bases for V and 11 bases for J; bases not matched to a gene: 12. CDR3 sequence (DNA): TGTGCCAGTAGCGGGACAGGTTCAGATCAAGCCCAGCATTTT. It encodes CASSGTGSDQAQHF.

This chain's CDR3 is CASSQAERELHNEQFF. DNA of the CDR3: TGCGCCAGCAGTCAGGCCGAGCGGGAACTTCACAATGAGCAGTTCTTC. The rearrangement links TRBV23-1 to TRBJ2-1, with 7 bases identical to TRBD2. TRBV23-1 is identified as an open reading frame with a role that is uncertain. There are 16 residues in the CDR3. The junction had 10 bases not matched to a gene; V was cut back by 3 bases and J by 5 bases.

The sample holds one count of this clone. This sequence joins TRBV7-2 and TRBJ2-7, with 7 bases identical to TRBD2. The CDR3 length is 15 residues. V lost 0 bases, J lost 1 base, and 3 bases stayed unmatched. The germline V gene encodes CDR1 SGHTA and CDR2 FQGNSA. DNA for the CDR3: TGTGCCAGCAGCTTAGCGGGAGGGCAGTCCTACGAGCAGTACTTC. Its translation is CASSLAGGQSYEQYF.

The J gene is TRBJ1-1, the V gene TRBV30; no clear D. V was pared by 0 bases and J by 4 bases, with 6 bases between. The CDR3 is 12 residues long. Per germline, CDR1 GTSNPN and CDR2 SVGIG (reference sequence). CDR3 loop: CAWSVFSTEAFF. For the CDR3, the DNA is TGTGCCTGGAGTGTCTTCAGCACTGAAGCTTTCTTT.

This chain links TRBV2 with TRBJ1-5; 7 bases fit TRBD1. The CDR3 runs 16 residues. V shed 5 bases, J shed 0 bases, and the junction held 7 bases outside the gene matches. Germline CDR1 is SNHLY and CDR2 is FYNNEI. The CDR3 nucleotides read TGTGCCAGCAGTCTAGGGACAGACATTAGCAATCAGCCCCAGCATTTT. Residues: CASSLGTDISNQPQHF.